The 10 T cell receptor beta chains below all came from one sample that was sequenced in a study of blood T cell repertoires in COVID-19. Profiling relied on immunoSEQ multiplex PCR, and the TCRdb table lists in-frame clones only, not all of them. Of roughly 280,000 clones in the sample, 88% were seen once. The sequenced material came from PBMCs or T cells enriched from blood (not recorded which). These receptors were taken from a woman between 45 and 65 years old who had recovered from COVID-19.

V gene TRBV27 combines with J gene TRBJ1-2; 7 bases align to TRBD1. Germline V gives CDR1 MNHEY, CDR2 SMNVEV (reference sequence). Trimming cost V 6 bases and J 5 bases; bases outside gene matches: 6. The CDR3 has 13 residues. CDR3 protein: CASSRQGLYGYTF. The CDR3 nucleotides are TGTGCCAGCAGCCGACAGGGCTTATATGGCTACACCTTC.

CDR3 loop: CASSLARTGGWGGYTF. In nucleotides, the CDR3 is TGTGCCAGCAGTTTGGCTAGGACAGGGGGCTGGGGTGGCTACACCTTC. The rearrangement joins TRBV27 to TRBJ1-2; 11 nucleotides align to TRBD1. The CDR3 length is 16 residues. The ends lost 3 bases at V and 7 bases at J; junction bases unmatched: 10. Germline V gene sequence: CDR1 MNHEY, CDR2 SMNVEV (reference sequence).

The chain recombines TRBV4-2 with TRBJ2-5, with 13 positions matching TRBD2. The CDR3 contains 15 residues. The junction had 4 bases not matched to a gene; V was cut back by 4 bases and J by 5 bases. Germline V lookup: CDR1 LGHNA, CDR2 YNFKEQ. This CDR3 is CASSPGLAGDETQYF. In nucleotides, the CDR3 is TGTGCCAGCAGCCCCGGACTAGCGGGAGACGAGACCCAGTACTTC.

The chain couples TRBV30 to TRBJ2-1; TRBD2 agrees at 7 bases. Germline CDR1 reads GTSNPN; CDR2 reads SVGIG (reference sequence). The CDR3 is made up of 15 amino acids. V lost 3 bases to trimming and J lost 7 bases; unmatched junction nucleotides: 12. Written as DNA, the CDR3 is TGTGCCTGGAGGGTTCTAGCGGTGGGCACAAATGAGCAGTTCTTC. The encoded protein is CAWRVLAVGTNEQFF.

The CDR3 spells CASSPSTGSNTEAFF. The CDR3 DNA reads TGTGCCAGCAGTCCATCGACAGGGTCGAACACTGAAGCTTTCTTT. The chain employs TRBV28 and TRBJ1-1; 7 bases are a match to TRBD1. The CDR3 consists of 15 residues. V was pared by 5 bases and J by 1 base, with 7 bases of the junction left unmatched. CDR1 is MDHEN and CDR2 is SYDVKM in the germline V gene.

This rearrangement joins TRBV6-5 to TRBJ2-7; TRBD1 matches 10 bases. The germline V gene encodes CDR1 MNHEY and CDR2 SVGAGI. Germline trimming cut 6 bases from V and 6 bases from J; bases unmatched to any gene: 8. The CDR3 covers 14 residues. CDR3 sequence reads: CASSRDRGLSEQYF. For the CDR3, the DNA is TGTGCCAGCAGCCGGGACAGGGGACTCTCCGAGCAGTACTTC.

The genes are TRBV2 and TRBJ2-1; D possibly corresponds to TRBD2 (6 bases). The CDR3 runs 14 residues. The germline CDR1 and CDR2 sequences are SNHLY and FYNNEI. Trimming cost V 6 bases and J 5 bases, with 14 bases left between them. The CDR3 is CASRTPTGDNEQFF. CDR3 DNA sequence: TGTGCCAGCAGAACTCCTACGGGAGACAATGAGCAGTTCTTC.

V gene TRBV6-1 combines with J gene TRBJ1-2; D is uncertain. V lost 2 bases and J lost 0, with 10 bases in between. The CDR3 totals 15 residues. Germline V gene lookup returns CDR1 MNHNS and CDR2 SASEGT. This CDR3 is CASSERRGSNYGYTF. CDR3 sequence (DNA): TGTGCCAGCAGTGAACGTCGGGGATCTAACTATGGCTACACCTTC.

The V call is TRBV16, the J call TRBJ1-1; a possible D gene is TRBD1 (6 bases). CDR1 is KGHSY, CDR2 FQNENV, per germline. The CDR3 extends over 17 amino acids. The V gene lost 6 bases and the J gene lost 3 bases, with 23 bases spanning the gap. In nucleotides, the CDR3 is TGTGCCAGCAGTCCCCCGAGGGGGGGGCTAAGGGACACTGAAGCTTTCTTT. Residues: CASSPPRGGLRDTEAFF.

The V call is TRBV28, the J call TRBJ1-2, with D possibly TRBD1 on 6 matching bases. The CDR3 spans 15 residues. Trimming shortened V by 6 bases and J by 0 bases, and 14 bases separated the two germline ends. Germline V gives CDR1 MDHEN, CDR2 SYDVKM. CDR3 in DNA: TGTGCCAGCAGCTATGGGGGGGGCGCTAACTATGGCTACACCTTC. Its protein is CASSYGGGANYGYTF.